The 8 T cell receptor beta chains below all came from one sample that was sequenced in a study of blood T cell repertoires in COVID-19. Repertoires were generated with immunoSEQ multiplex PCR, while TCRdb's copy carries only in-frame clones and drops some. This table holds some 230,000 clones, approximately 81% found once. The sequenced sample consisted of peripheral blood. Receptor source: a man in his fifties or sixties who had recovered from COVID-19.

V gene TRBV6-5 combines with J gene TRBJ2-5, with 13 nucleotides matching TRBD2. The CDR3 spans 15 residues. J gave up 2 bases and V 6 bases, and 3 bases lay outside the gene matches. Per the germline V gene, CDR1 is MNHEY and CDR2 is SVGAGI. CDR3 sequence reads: CASRGTSGNQETQYF. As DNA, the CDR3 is TGTGCCAGCAGAGGGACTAGCGGGAATCAAGAGACCCAGTACTTC.

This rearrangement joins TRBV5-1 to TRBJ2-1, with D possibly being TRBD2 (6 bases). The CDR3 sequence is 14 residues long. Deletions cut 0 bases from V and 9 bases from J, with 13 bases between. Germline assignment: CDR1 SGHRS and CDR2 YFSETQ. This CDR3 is CASSLVTSSFEQFF. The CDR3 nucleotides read TGCGCCAGCAGCTTGGTTACTAGCTCTTTTGAGCAGTTCTTC.

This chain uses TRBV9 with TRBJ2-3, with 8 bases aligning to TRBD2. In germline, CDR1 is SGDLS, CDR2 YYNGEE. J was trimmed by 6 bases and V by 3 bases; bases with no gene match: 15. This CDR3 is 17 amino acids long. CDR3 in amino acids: CASSEGRWSGRLDTQYF. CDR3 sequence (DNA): TGTGCCAGCAGCGAGGGCAGGTGGAGCGGGAGATTGGATACGCAGTATTTT. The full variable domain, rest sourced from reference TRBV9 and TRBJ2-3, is DSGVTQTPKHLITATGQRVTLRCSPRSGDLSVYWYQQSLDQGLQFLIQYYNGEERAKGNILERFSAQQFPDLHSELNLSSLELGDSALYFCASSEGRWSGRLDTQYFGPGTRLTVL.

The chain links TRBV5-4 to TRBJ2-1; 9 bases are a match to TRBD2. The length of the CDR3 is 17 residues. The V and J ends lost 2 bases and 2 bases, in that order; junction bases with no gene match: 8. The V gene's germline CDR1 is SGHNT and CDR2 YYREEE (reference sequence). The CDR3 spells CASSFLLAGLAYNEQFF. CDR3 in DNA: TGTGCCAGCAGCTTTCTTCTAGCGGGGTTGGCCTACAATGAGCAGTTCTTC.

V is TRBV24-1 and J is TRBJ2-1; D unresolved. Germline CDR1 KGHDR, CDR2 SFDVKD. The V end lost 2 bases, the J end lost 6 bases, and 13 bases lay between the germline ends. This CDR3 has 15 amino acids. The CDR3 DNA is TGTGCCACCAGTGATTCAATTCAACTGATCAATGAGCAGTTCTTC. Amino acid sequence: CATSDSIQLINEQFF.

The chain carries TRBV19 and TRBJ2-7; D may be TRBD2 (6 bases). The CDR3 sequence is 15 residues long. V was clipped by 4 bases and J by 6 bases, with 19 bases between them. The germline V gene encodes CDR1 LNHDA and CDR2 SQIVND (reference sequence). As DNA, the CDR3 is TGTGCCAGTAGTACATTCGTCGGGGGTAGTCGCGAGCAGTACTTC. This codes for CASSTFVGGSREQYF. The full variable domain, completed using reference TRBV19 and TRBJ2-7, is DGGITQSPKYLFRKEGQNVTLSCEQNLNHDAMYWYRQDPGQGLRLIYYSQIVNDFQKGDIAEGYSVSREKKESFPLTVTSAQKNPTAFYLCASSTFVGGSREQYFGPGTRLTVT.

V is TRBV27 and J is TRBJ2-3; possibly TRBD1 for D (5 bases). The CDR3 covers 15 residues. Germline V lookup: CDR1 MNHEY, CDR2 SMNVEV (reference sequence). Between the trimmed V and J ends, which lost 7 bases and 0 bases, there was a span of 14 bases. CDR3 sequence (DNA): TGTGCCAGCACCCCCTGGGGCGGCAGCACAGATACGCAGTATTTT. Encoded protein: CASTPWGGSTDTQYF.

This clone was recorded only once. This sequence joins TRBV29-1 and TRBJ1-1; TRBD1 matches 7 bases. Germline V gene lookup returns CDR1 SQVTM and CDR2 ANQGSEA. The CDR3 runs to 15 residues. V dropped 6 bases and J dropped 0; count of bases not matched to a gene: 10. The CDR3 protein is CSVGTANTLNTEAFF. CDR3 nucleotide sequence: TGCAGCGTCGGGACAGCGAATACACTGAACACTGAAGCTTTCTTT.